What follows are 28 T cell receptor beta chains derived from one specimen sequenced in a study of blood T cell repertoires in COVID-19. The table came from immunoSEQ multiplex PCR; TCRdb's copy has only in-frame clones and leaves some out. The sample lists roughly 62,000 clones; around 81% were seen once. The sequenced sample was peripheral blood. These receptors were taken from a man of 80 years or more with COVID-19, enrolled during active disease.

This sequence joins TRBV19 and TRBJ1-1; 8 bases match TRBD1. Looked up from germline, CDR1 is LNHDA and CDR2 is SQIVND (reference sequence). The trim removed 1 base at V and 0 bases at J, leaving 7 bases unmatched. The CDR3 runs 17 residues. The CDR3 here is CASSIGGAGGLNTEAFF. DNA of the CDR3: TGTGCCAGTAGTATAGGCGGGGCAGGGGGCCTGAACACTGAAGCTTTCTTT. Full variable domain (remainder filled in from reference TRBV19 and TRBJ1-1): DGGITQSPKYLFRKEGQNVTLSCEQNLNHDAMYWYRQDPGQGLRLIYYSQIVNDFQKGDIAEGYSVSREKKESFPLTVTSAQKNPTAFYLCASSIGGAGGLNTEAFFGQGTRLTVV.

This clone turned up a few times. The CDR3 nucleotides are TGTGCCAGCAGCCTAGCGGGAGGTTACGAGCAGTACGTC. It translates to CASSLAGGYEQYV. The chain has TRBV14 and TRBJ2-7; 10 nucleotides match TRBD2. The V gene end was trimmed by 4 bases and the J gene end by 4 bases; junction bases not matched to a gene: 1. Looked up from germline, CDR1 is SGHDN and CDR2 is FVKESK. This CDR3 region has 13 residues.

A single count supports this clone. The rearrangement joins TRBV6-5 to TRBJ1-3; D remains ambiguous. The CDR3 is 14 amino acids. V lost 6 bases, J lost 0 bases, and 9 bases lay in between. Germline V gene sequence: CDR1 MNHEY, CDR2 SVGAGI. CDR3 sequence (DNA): TGTGCCAGCAGCCTCGGGGTCTCTGGAAACACCATATATTTT. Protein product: CASSLGVSGNTIYF.

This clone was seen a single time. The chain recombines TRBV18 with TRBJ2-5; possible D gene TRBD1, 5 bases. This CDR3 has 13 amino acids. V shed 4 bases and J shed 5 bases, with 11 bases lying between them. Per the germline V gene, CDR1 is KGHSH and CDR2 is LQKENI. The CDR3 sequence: CASSQGMEETQYF. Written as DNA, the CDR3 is TGTGCCAGCTCACAGGGGATGGAGGAGACCCAGTACTTC.

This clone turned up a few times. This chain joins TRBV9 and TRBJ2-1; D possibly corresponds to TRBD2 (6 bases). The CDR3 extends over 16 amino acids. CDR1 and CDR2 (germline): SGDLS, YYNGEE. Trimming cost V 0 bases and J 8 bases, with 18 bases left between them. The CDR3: CASSVGLGGGKDEQFF. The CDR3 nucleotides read TGTGCCAGCAGCGTAGGACTAGGCGGCGGTAAGGATGAGCAGTTCTTC.

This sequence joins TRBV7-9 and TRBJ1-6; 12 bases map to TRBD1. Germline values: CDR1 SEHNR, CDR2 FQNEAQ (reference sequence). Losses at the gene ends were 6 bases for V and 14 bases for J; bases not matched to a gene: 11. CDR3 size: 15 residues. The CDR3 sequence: CASRRTGTGGSSLHF. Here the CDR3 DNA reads TGTGCCAGCAGGCGCACCGGGACAGGGGGCTCATCCCTCCACTTT.

CDR3 in amino acids: CAISESEDRVSPLHF. The CDR3 region has the DNA TGTGCCATCAGTGAGTCGGAGGACCGGGTTTCACCCCTCCACTTT. This chain uses TRBV10-3 with TRBJ1-6; D call uncertain. Trimming removed 0 bases at V and 9 bases at J, with 12 bases between. The CDR3 covers 15 residues. CDR1 and CDR2 from the germline V gene are ENHRY and SYGVKD.

For the CDR3, the DNA is TGTGCCAGCACCCCGTGGGACAGGGGAACAGATACGCAGTATTTT. Protein: CASTPWDRGTDTQYF. The chain recombines TRBV6-2 or TRBV6-3 with TRBJ2-3, with TRBD1 matching 10 bases. CDR1 is MNHEY, CDR2 SVGEGT, per germline. CDR3 length: 15 residues. Trimming at V came to 7 bases and at J to 3 bases, leaving 7 bases not matched to a gene.

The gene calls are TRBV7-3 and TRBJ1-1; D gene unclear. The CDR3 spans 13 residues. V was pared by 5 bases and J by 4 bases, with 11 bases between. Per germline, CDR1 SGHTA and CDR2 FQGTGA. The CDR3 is CASSPQVSTEAFF. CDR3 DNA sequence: TGTGCCAGCAGCCCCCAGGTGAGCACTGAAGCTTTCTTT.

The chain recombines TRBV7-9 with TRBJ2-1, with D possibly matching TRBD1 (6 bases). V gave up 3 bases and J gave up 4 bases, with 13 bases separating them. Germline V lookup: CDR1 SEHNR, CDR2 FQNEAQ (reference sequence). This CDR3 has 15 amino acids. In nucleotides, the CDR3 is TGTGCCAGCAGCTTGGACAGCCAAACTTACAATGAGCAGTTCTTC. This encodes CASSLDSQTYNEQFF.

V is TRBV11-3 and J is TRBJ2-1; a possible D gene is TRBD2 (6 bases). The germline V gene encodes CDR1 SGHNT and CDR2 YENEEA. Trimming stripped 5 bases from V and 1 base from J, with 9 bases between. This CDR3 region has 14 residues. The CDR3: CASSRSGSYNEQFF. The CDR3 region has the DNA TGTGCCAGCAGCCGCAGCGGGTCCTACAATGAGCAGTTCTTC.

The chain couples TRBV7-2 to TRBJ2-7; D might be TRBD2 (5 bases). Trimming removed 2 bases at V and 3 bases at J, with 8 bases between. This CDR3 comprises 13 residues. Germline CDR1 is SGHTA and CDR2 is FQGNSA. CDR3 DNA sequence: TGTGCCAGCAGCTTAACGGGGAACTACGAGCAGTACGTC. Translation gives CASSLTGNYEQYV.

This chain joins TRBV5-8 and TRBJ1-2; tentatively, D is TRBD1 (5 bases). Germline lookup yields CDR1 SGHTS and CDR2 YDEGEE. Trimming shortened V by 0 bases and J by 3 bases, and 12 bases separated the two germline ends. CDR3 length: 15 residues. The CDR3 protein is CASSLAGSGDYGYTF. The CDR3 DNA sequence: TGTGCCAGCAGCTTGGCCGGTTCGGGGGACTATGGCTACACCTTC.

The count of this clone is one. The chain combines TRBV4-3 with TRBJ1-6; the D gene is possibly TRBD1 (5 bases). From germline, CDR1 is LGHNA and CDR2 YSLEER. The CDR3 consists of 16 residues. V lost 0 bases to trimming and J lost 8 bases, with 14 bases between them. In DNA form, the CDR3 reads TGCGCCAGCAGCCAAGATCAGGGTCCTTTGTATTCACCCCTCCACTTT. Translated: CASSQDQGPLYSPLHF.

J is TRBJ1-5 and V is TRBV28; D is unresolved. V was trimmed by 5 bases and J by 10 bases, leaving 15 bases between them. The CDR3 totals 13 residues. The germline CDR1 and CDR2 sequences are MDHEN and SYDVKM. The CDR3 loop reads CASSTPLSPPQHF. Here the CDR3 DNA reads TGTGCCAGCAGTACCCCTCTGAGTCCCCCCCAGCATTTT.

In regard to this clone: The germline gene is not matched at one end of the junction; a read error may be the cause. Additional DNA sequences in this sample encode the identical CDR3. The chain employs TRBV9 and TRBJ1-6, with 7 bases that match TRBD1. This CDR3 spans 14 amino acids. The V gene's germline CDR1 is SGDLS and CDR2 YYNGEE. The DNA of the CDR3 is TGCGCCAGCAGCCCCCGGGACAGAAATTCACCCCTCCACTTT. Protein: CASSPRDRNSPLHF.

CDR3 amino acids: CASSLEIGNTEAFF. The CDR3 nucleotides are TGCGCCAGCAGCTTGGAAATCGGGAACACTGAAGCTTTCTTT. The chain combines TRBV5-1 with TRBJ1-1; unclear D gene. Per germline, CDR1 SGHRS and CDR2 YFSETQ. V was shortened by 0 bases and J by 1 base, with 7 bases between the two germline ends. There are 14 residues in the CDR3.

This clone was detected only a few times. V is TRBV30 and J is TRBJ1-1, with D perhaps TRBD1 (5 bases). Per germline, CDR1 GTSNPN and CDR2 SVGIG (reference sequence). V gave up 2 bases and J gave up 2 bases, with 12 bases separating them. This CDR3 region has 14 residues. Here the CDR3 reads CAWSLTVLNTEAFF. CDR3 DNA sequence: TGTGCCTGGAGTTTGACAGTTCTAAACACTGAAGCTTTCTTT.

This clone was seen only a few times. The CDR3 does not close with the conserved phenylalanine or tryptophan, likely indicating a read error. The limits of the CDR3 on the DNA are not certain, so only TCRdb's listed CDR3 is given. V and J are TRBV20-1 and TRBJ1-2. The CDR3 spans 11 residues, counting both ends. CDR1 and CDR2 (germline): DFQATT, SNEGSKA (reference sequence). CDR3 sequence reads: CSARDGGSSAL.

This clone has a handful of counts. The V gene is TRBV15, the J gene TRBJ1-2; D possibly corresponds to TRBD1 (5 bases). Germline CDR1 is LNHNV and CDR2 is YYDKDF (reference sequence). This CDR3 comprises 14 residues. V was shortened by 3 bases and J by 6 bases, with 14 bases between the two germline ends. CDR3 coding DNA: TGTGCCACCAGCAGCGGGGCGGGGGAGGATGGCTACACCTTC. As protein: CATSSGAGEDGYTF.

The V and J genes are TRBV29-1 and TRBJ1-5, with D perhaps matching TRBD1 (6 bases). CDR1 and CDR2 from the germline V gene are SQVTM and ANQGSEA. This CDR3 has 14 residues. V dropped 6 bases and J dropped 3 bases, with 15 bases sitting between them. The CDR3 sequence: CSVSTGSYNQPQHF. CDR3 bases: TGCAGCGTATCCACAGGGAGTTACAATCAGCCCCAGCATTTT.

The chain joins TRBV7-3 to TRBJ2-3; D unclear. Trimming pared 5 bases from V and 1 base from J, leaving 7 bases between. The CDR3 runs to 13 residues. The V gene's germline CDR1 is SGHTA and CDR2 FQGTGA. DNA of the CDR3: TGTGCCAGCAGCCCCCCAGGCACAGATACGCAGTATTTT. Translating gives CASSPPGTDTQYF.

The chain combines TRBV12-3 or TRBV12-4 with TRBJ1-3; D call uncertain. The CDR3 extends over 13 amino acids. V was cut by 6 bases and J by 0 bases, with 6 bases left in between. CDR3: CASRTYSGNTIYF. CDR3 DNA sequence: TGTGCCAGCAGAACTTACTCTGGAAACACCATATATTTT.

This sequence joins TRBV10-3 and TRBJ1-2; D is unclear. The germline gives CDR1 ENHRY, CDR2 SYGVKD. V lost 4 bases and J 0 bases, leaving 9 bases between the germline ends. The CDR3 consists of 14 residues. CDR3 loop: CAISAQRPNYGYTF. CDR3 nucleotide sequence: TGTGCCATCAGTGCGCAGAGGCCTAACTATGGCTACACCTTC.

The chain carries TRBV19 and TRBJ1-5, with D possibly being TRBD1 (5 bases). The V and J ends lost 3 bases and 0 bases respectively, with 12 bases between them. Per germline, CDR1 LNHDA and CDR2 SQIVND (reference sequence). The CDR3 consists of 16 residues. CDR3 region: CASSIGTYYSNQPQHF. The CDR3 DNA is TGTGCCAGTAGTATTGGGACTTACTATAGCAATCAGCCCCAGCATTTT.

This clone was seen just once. For the CDR3, the DNA is TGTGCCAGCAGTTACCGGGGGGGGCCAACTGAAGCTTTCTTT. Translated, it gives CASSYRGGPTEAFF. This chain joins TRBV6-5 and TRBJ1-1, with a weak D call TRBD1 (6 bases). V shed 2 bases and J shed 5 bases, with 12 bases lying between them. Germline V gives CDR1 MNHEY, CDR2 SVGAGI. The CDR3 has 14 residues.

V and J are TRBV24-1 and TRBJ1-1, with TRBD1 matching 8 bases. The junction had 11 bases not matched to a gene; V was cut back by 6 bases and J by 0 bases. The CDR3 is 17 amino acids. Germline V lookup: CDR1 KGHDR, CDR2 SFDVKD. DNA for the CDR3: TGTGCCACCAGTTCGGTAAGCAGGGGGCTTATGAACACTGAAGCTTTCTTT. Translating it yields CATSSVSRGLMNTEAFF.

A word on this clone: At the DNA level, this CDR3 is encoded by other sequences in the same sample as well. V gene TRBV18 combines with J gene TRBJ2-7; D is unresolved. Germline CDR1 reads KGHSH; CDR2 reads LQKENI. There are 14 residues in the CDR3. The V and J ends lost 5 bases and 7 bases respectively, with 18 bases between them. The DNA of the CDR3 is TGTGCCAGCTCAGGCGACACGAACATCCGTGAGCAGTACTTC. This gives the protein CASSGDTNIREQYF.